The T cell receptor beta chain described here comes from a study of blood T cell repertoires in COVID-19. Study details: PBMCs, B-cell-depleted T cells, or T cells were the source of the cDNA or gDNA that made up the material.

Germline V gene sequence: CDR1 SQVTM, CDR2 ANQGSEA. Trimming cost V 1 base and J 7 bases, with 13 bases left between them. This CDR3 spans 14 amino acids. This clone has just a few counts. In the authors' methods: Reference gene primer amplification in the assay estimated nucleated cell counts. Sequencing was performed with immunoSEQ multiplex PCR; in TCRdb, only in-frame clones are kept and a portion is missing. The V and J calls and the clone size are those of that table, but D and trimming were determined from the DNA. The data contain around 190,000 clones, 65% to 90% of them singletons. Sequencing used peripheral blood. The V and J genes are TRBV29-1 and TRBJ1-4; D remains unclear. The origin of this receptor is a man in his forties or fifties with active or convalescent COVID-19. This CDR3 reads CSVEAEARAEKLFF. The DNA for the CDR3 is TGCAGCGTTGAAGCAGAAGCTAGAGCTGAAAAACTGTTTTTT.